These 9 T cell receptor beta chains originate from one sample sequenced in a study of cytomegalovirus exposure and HLA in healthy donors. Sequenced by immunoSEQ multiplex PCR; TCRdb stores in-frame clones only, minus some. The sample consists of 120,000 to 150,000 clones, about 91% of them appearing once. Material for sequencing was PBMCs. Receptor source: a man aged 18 to 35 in good health and CMV-seropositive.

This chain connects TRBV5-1 to TRBJ2-3, with a weak D call TRBD2 (8 bases). Trimming left V 7 bases short and J 2 bases short, with 17 bases between. This CDR3 contains 15 residues. CDR1 is SGHRS and CDR2 is YFSETQ in the germline V gene. The CDR3 reads CASWIAGQYTDTQYF. As DNA, the CDR3 is TGCGCCAGCTGGATAGCGGGACAGTACACAGATACGCAGTATTTT.

This clone was picked up one time. The genes are TRBV2 and TRBJ2-7; 7 bases are shared with TRBD1. Germline CDR1 reads SNHLY; CDR2 reads FYNNEI. This CDR3 spans 16 amino acids. V dropped 0 bases and J dropped 2; count of bases not matched to a gene: 7. The CDR3 is CASSEAPGQVTYEQYF. The DNA of the CDR3 is TGTGCCAGCAGTGAAGCTCCCGGACAGGTAACCTACGAGCAGTACTTC. Complete variable domain (other parts from reference TRBV2 and TRBJ2-7): EPEVTQTPSHQVTQMGQEVILRCVPISNHLYFYWYRQILGQKVEFLVSFYNNEISEKSEIFDDQFSVERPDGSNFTLKIRSTKLEDSAMYFCASSEAPGQVTYEQYFGPGTRLTVT.

The chain is built from TRBV11-3 and TRBJ2-7; maybe TRBD1 (6 bases). CDR3 length: 13 residues. Per germline, CDR1 SGHNT and CDR2 YENEEA. Trimming took 0 bases from V and 3 from J, leaving 6 bases between them. The chain's CDR3 is CASSLEGGYEQYF. In DNA form, the CDR3 reads TGTGCCAGCAGCTTAGAAGGGGGCTACGAGCAGTACTTC.

This rearrangement joins TRBV7-8 to TRBJ1-4; unclear D gene. CDR1 SGHVS and CDR2 FQNEAQ come from the germline V gene. This CDR3 has 14 amino acids. V was pared by 1 base and J by 2 bases, with 5 bases between. CDR3 bases: TGTGCCAGCAGCTTAGGTCGGACTAATGAAAAACTGTTTTTT. Translation gives CASSLGRTNEKLFF.

This chain connects TRBV7-2 to TRBJ2-1, with TRBD2 matching 8 bases. Germline CDR1 is SGHTA and CDR2 is FQGNSA. The J segment lost 5 bases and the V segment lost 4 bases, leaving 7 bases of the junction unmatched. This CDR3 region has 15 residues. This chain's CDR3 is CASSYQAGGHNEQFF. The CDR3 DNA sequence: TGTGCCAGCAGCTACCAGGCGGGAGGCCACAATGAGCAGTTCTTC.

The gene calls are TRBV7-6 and TRBJ2-7; 11 bases fit TRBD2. The V and J ends lost 4 bases and 4 bases, in that order; junction bases with no gene match: 9. This CDR3 has 16 amino acids. CDR1 is SGHVS, CDR2 FNYEAQ, per germline. The CDR3, as DNA: TGTGCCAGCAGCTCAGTAACTAGCGGGGGAGTTTACGAGCAGTACTTC. It translates to CASSSVTSGGVYEQYF.

The chain recombines TRBV19 with TRBJ2-7; the match to TRBD1 covers 9 bases. CDR3 length: 13 residues. Germline V gene sequence: CDR1 LNHDA, CDR2 SQIVND (reference sequence). The trim removed 5 bases at V and 6 bases at J, leaving 5 bases unmatched. CDR3 coding DNA: TGTGCCAGTAGTTCGGGACAGGGCCTCGAGCAGTACTTC. Translating gives CASSSGQGLEQYF.

This chain connects TRBV30 to TRBJ1-2, with D possibly being TRBD1 (5 bases). This CDR3 contains 16 residues. The germline CDR1 and CDR2 sequences are GTSNPN and SVGIG (reference sequence). V was shortened by 4 bases and J by 0 bases, with 18 bases between the two germline ends. The CDR3 bases are TGTGCCTGGAACCCGGGACTTATGCCTTCTAACTATGGCTACACCTTC. Translated: CAWNPGLMPSNYGYTF. Together with reference TRBV30 and TRBJ1-2, the CDR3 gives the full variable domain: SQTIHQWPATLVQPVGSPLSLECTVEGTSNPNLYWYRQAAGRGLQLLFYSVGIGQISSEVPQNLSASRPQDRQFILSSKKLLLSDSGFYLCAWNPGLMPSNYGYTFGSGTRLTVV.

The rearrangement joins TRBV10-2 to TRBJ1-1; 12 bases are shared with TRBD1. The V gene's germline CDR1 is WSHSY and CDR2 SAAADI. J was trimmed by 5 bases and V by 5 bases; bases with no gene match: 3. The CDR3 totals 14 residues. CDR3 DNA sequence: TGCGCCAGCAGTCAGGGACAGGGGGCGACTGAAGCTTTCTTT. This translates into CASSQGQGATEAFF.